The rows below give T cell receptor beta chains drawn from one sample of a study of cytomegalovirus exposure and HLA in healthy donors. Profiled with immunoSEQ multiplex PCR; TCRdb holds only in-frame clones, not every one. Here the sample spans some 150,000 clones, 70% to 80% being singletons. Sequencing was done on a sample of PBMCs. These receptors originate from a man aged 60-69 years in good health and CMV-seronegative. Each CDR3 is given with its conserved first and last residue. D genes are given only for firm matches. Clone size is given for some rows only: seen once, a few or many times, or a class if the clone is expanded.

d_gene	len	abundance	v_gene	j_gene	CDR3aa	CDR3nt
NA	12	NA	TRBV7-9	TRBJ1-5	CASSLGSEPQHF	TGTGCCAGCAGCTTAGGGTCGGAGCCCCAGCATTTT
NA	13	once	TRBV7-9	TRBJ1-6	CASRRQSNSPLHF	TGTGCCAGCAGAAGACAGTCCAATTCACCCCTCCACTTT
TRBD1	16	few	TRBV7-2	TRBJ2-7	CASSLTGQGATYEQYF	TGTGCCAGCAGCTTAACCGGCCAGGGGGCGACCTACGAGCAGTACTTC
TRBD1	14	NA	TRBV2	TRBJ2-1	CASTGGSLGDEQFF	TGTGCCAGCACAGGGGGATCCCTGGGCGATGAGCAGTTCTTC
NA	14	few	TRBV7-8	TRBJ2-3	CASSPPLSPDTQYF	TGTGCCAGCAGCCCCCCCCTATCCCCAGATACGCAGTATTTT
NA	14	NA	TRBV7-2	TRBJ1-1	CASSPWGGNTEAFF	TGTGCCAGCAGCCCCTGGGGGGGGAACACTGAAGCTTTCTTT
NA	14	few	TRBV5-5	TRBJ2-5	CASSLDPGMKTQYF	TGTGCCAGCAGCTTGGATCCGGGAATGAAGACCCAGTACTTC
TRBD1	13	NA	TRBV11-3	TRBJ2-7	CASSSPGQHEQYF	TGTGCCAGCAGCTCACCGGGACAGCACGAGCAGTACTTC
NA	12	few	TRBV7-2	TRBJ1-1	CASSFQNTEAFF	TGTGCCAGCAGCTTTCAGAACACTGAAGCTTTCTTT
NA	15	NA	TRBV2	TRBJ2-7	CASRAAAGLPPEQYF	TGTGCCAGCAGGGCAGCGGCGGGGCTACCCCCGGAGCAGTACTTC
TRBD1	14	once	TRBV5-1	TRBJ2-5	CASSLDVGGETQYF	TGCGCCAGCAGCTTGGACGTAGGGGGCGAGACCCAGTACTTC
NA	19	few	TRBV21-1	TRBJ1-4	CASSTSGRQASRGPEKLFF	TGTGCCAGCAGCACTTCGGGGCGACAGGCCAGCCGGGGACCTGAAAAACTGTTTTTT
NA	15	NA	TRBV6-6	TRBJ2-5	CASSTLEDYKETQYF	TGTGCCAGCAGTACCCTCGAGGATTACAAAGAGACCCAGTACTTC
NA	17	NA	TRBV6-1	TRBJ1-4	CASSVNLGQSTNEKLFF	TGTGCCAGCAGTGTTAATCTTGGACAGTCAACTAATGAAAAACTGTTTTTT
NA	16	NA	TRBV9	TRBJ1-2	CASSSPAAEVKYGYTF	TGTGCCAGCAGCAGCCCCGCGGCAGAAGTAAAGTATGGCTACACCTTC
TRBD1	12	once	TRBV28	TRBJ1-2	CASRMTGGGYTF	TGTGCCAGCAGGATGACAGGGGGGGGCTACACCTTC
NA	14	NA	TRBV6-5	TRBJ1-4	CASSYSSMNEKLFF	TGTGCCAGCAGTTACTCGAGCATGAATGAAAAACTGTTTTTT
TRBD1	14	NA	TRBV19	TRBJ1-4	CASSIGTGPEKLFF	TGTGCCAGTAGTATCGGGACAGGGCCCGAAAAACTGTTTTTT
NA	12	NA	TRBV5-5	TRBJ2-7	CASSLGIYEQYF	TGTGCCAGCAGCCTAGGTATATACGAGCAGTACTTC
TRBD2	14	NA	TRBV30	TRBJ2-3	CAWSVLAGVVTQYF	TGTGCCTGGAGTGTCTTAGCGGGGGTGGTAACGCAGTATTTT
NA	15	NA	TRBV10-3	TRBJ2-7	CAISESTRGDYEQYF	TGTGCCATCAGTGAGTCGACCCGGGGTGACTACGAGCAGTACTTC
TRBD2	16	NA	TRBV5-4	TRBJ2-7	CASSKDRGGAVHEQYF	TGTGCCAGCAGCAAGGACCGCGGGGGGGCGGTGCACGAGCAGTACTTC
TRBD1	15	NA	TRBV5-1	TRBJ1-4	CASSVQGAGNEKLFF	TGCGCCAGCAGCGTACAGGGGGCCGGTAATGAAAAACTGTTTTTT
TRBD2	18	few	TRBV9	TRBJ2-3	CASSVGASGRTYTDTQYF	TGTGCCAGCAGCGTAGGGGCTAGCGGGAGAACTTACACAGATACGCAGTATTTT
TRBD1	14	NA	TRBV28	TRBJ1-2	CASSYDRGNYGYTF	TGTGCCAGCAGTTATGACAGGGGGAACTATGGCTACACCTTC
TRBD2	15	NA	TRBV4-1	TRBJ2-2	CASSHPGLVIGELFF	TGCGCCAGCAGCCATCCGGGACTAGTAATCGGGGAGCTGTTTTTT
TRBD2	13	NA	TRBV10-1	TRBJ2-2	CASSASGSGELFF	TGCGCCAGCAGCGCTAGCGGGTCCGGGGAGCTGTTTTTT
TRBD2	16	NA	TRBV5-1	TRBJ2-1	CASSLGLAGGNNEQFF	TGCGCCAGCAGCTTGGGACTAGCGGGGGGAAACAATGAGCAGTTCTTC
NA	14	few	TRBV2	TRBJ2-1	CASSESGRPLEQFF	TGTGCCAGCAGTGAATCCGGGAGACCCCTTGAGCAGTTCTTC
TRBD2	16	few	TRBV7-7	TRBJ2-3	CASSPGTSGTAGTQYF	TGTGCCAGCAGCCCCGGGACTAGCGGGACCGCGGGGACGCAGTATTTT
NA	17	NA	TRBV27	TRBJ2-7	CASSRGGVSGSTYEQYF	TGTGCCAGCAGTAGAGGTGGTGTGAGCGGATCTACCTACGAGCAGTACTTC
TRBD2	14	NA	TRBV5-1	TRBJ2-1	CASSWSGRDNEQFF	TGCGCCAGCAGCTGGAGCGGGAGGGACAATGAGCAGTTCTTC
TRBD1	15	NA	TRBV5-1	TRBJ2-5	CASSWTGQGFQTQYF	TGCGCCAGCAGCTGGACGGGACAGGGGTTCCAGACCCAGTACTTC
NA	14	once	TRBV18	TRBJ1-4	CASSPGRVNEKLFF	TGTGCCAGCTCACCAGGGAGGGTTAATGAAAAACTGTTTTTT
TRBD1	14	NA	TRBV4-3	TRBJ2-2	CASRDRGISGELFF	TGCGCCAGCAGGGACAGGGGAATTTCGGGGGAGCTGTTTTTT
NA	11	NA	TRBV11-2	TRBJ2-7	CASSLEGGQYF	TGTGCCAGCAGTCTTGAGGGTGGGCAGTACTTC
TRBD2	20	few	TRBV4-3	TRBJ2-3	CASSQTTGTSGRESTDTQYF	TGCGCCAGCAGCCAGACAACAGGGACTAGCGGGAGGGAGAGCACAGATACGCAGTATTTT
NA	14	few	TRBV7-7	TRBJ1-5	CASSSQGWDQPQHF	TGTGCCAGCAGCTCACAGGGATGGGACCAGCCCCAGCATTTT
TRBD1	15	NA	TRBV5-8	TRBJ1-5	CASSQDRGGNQPQHF	TGTGCCAGCAGCCAGGACAGGGGTGGCAATCAGCCCCAGCATTTT
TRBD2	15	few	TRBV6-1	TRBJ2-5	CASRISGSGGETQYF	TGTGCCAGCAGGATTAGCGGGTCCGGGGGGGAGACCCAGTACTTC
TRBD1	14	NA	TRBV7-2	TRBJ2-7	CASSLRDRTYEQYF	TGTGCCAGCAGCTTACGGGACAGAACCTACGAGCAGTACTTC
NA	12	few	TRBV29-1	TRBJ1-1	CSVVGGSTEAFF	TGCAGCGTTGTGGGTGGGAGCACTGAAGCTTTCTTT
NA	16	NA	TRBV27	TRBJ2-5	CASSLQGRGYQETQYF	TGTGCCAGCAGTTTGCAGGGGCGTGGGTACCAAGAGACCCAGTACTTC
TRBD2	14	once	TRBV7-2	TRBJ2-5	CASSSSGTPGTQYF	TGTGCCAGCAGCTCTAGCGGGACGCCTGGGACCCAGTACTTC
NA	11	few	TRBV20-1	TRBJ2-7	CSATKAYEQYF	TGCAGTGCTACCAAAGCTTACGAGCAGTACTTC
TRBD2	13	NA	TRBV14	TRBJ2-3	CASSRSGEGTQYF	TGTGCCAGCAGCCGGTCGGGGGAGGGTACGCAGTATTTT
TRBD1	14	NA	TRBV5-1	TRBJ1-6	CASSRDRRDSPLHF	TGCGCCAGCAGCAGGGACAGAAGAGATTCACCCCTCCACTTT
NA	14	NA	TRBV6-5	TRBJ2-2	CASSYSVASGELFF	TGTGCCAGCAGTTACTCCGTAGCAAGCGGGGAGCTGTTTTTT
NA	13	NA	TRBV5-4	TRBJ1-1	CASSAAENTEAFF	TGTGCCAGCAGCGCGGCAGAGAACACTGAAGCTTTCTTT
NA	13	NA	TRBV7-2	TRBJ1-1	CASSPLQGLEAFF	TGTGCCAGCAGCCCACTACAGGGTCTTGAAGCTTTCTTT
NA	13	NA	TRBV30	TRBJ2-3	CAWRPGSTDTQYF	TGTGCCTGGAGGCCGGGATCCACAGATACGCAGTATTTT
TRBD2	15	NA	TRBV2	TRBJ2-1	CASSATSGRHNEQFF	TGTGCCAGCAGTGCGACTAGCGGGAGACACAATGAGCAGTTCTTC
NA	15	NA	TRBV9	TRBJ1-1	CASSVGAGMNTEAFF	TGTGCCAGCAGCGTAGGGGCAGGGATGAACACTGAAGCTTTCTTT